The T cell receptor beta chain under discussion was sequenced for a study of blood T cell repertoires in COVID-19. CDR3 length: 15 residues. V was shortened by 0 bases and J by 0 bases, with 7 bases between the two germline ends. Germline lookup yields CDR1 SGDLS and CDR2 YYNGEE. Assay used: immunoSEQ multiplex PCR; TCRdb lists only in-frame clones, some missing. The repertoire consists of some 530,000 clones, with 88% occurring once and the leading ten covering around 8%. This chain uses TRBV9 with TRBJ1-3, with D tentatively TRBD1 (6 bases). Input material: PBMCs or T cells enriched from blood (not recorded which). The TCR comes from an older woman who had recovered from COVID-19. The CDR3 DNA is TGTGCCAGCAGCGTAGGCAGGGGCTCTGGAAACACCATATATTTT. Its protein product is CASSVGRGSGNTIYF.